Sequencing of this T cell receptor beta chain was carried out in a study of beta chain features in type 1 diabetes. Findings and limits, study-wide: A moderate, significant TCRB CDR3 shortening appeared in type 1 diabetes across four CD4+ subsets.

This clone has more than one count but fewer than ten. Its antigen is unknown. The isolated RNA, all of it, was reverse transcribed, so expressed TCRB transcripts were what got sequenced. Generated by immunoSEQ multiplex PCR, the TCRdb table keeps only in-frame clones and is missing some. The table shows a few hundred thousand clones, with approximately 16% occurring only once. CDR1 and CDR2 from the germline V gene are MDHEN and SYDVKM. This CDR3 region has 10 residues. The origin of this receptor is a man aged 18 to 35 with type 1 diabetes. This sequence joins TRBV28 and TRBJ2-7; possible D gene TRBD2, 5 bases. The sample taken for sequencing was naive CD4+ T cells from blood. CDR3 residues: CVTGSYEQYF. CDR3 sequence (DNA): TGTGTAACGGGGTCCTACGAGCAGTACTTC.